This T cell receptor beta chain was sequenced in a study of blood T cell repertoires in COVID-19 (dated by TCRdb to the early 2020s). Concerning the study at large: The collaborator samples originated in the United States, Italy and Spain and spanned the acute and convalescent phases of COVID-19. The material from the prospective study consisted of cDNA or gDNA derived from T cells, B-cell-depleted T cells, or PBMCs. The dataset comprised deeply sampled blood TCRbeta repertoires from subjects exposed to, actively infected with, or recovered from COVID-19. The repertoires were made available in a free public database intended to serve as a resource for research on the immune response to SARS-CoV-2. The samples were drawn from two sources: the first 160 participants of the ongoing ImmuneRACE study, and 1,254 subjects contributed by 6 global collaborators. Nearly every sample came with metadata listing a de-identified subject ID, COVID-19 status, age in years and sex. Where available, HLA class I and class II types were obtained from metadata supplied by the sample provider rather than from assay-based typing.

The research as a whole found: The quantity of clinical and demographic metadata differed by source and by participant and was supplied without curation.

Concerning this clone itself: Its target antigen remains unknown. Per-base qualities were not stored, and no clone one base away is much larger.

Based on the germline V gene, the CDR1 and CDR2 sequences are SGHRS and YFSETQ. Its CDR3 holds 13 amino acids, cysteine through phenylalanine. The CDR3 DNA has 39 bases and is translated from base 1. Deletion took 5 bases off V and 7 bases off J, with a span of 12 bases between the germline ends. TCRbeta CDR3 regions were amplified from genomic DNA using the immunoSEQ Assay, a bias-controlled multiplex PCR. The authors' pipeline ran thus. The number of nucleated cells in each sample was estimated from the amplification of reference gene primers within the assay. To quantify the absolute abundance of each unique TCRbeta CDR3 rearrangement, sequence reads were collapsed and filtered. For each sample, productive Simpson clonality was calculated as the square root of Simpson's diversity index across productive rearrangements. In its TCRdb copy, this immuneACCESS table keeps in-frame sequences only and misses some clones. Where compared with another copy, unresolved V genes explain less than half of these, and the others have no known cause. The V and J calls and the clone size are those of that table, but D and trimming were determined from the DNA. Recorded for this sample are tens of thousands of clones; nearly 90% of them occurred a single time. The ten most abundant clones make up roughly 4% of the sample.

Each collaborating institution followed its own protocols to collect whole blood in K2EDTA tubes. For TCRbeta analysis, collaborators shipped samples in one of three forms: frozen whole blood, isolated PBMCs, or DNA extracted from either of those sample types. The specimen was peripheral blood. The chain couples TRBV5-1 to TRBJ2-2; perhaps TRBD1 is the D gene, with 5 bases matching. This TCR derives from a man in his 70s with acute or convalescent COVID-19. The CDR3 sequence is CASRTGSGGELFF. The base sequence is TGCGCCAGCAGAACAGGATCGGGCGGGGAGCTGTTTTTT.